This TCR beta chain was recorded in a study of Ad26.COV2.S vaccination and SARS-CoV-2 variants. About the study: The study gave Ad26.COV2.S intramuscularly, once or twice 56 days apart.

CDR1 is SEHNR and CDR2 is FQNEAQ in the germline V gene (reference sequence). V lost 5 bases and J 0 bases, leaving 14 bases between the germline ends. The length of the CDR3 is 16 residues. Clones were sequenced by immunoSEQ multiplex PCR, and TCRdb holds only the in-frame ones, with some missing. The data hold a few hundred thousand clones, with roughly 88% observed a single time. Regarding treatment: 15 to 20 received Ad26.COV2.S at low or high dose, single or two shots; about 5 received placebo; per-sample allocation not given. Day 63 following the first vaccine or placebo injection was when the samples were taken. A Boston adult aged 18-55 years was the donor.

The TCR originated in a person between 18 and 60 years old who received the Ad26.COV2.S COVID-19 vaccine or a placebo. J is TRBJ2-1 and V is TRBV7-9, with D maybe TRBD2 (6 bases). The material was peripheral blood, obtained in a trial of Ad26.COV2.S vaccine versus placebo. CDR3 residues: CASSPAGGSSYNEQFF. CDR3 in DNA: TGTGCCAGCAGCCCCGCCGGGGGTAGCTCCTACAATGAGCAGTTCTTC.